These T cell receptor beta chains were read from a single sample in a study of blood T cell repertoires in COVID-19. Some clones are missing from TCRdb's copy, which holds only in-frame ones; the method was immunoSEQ multiplex PCR. The sample has approximately 260,000 clones; around 92% are singletons. Sequenced: PBMCs or T cells enriched from blood (not recorded which). The receptors here all came from a woman in her sixties or seventies who had recovered from COVID-19. The CDR3 runs from the conserved cysteine through the conserved F or W. Each record gives: V gene, J gene, clone size, D gene, CDR3 protein, CDR3 DNA. A D gene is named only where the DNA matches it firmly. The listing skips clone size in some rows; elsewhere it reads once, few, many or a size class.

>TRBV18|TRBJ1-1|.|.
CASSPVRMNTEAFF
TGTGCCAGCTCACCAGTGCGGATGAACACTGAAGCTTTCTTT
>TRBV27|TRBJ1-1|few|TRBD1
CASSSRGLFSEAFF
TGTGCCAGCAGTTCGAGGGGGCTTTTCTCTGAAGCTTTCTTT
>TRBV29-1|TRBJ2-5|few|TRBD1
CSVDGQGRPRDETQYF
TGCAGCGTTGATGGACAGGGAAGGCCGAGAGACGAGACCCAGTACTTC
>TRBV30|TRBJ1-2|.|.
CAWSQQVAGLYGYTF
TGTGCCTGGAGCCAGCAAGTTGCGGGTCTCTATGGCTACACCTTC
>TRBV2|TRBJ2-1|.|TRBD2
CASSESFGAGGPSEQFF
TGTGCCAGCAGTGAAAGCTTTGGAGCGGGAGGGCCTAGTGAGCAGTTCTTC
>TRBV5-1|TRBJ2-3|.|TRBD2
CASSLRPSGSTDTQYF
TGCGCCAGCAGCTTGCGTCCTAGCGGCAGCACAGATACGCAGTATTTT
>TRBV5-1|TRBJ2-5|once|.
CASSFNQETQYF
TGCGCCAGCAGCTTTAACCAAGAGACCCAGTACTTC
>TRBV19|TRBJ2-6|.|TRBD1
CASTVPGQGTSGANVLTF
TGTGCCAGTACCGTCCCGGGACAGGGAACCTCTGGGGCCAACGTCCTGACTTTC
>TRBV6-5|TRBJ2-5|.|.
CASSYTGTPRGETQYF
TGTGCCAGCAGTTACACCGGGACTCCACGAGGAGAGACCCAGTACTTC
>TRBV28|TRBJ1-1|.|.
CASSPHGRGTEAFF
TGTGCCAGCAGTCCACACGGCAGGGGCACTGAAGCTTTCTTT
>TRBV3-1/TRBV3-2|TRBJ1-2|.|.
CASSQGGGHYTF
TGTGCCAGCAGCCAAGGAGGAGGGCACTACACCTTC
>TRBV28|TRBJ1-1|once|TRBD1
CASSPTGYGTEAFF
TGTGCCAGCAGTCCGACAGGGTACGGCACTGAAGCTTTCTTT
>TRBV20-1|TRBJ2-1|.|.
CSGGNEQFF
TGCAGCGGGGGAAATGAGCAGTTCTTC
>TRBV7-7|TRBJ2-2|.|.
CASSPGQNTGELFF
TGTGCTAGCAGCCCAGGACAGAACACCGGGGAGCTGTTTTTT
>TRBV19|TRBJ1-5|.|TRBD1
CASKVPGQGSNQPQHF
TGTGCCAGTAAGGTCCCCGGACAGGGAAGCAATCAGCCCCAGCATTTT
>TRBV27|TRBJ2-3|.|.
CASSFSNTDTQYF
TGTGCCAGCAGTTTTTCCAACACAGATACGCAGTATTTT
>TRBV18|TRBJ1-1|.|.
CASSPRPGTEAFF
TGTGCCAGCTCACCGCGTCCTGGCACTGAAGCTTTCTTT
>TRBV19|TRBJ2-2|.|TRBD1
CASSNPGGTGELFF
TGTGCCAGTAGTAATCCAGGGGGCACCGGGGAGCTGTTTTTT
>TRBV30|TRBJ1-1|.|.
CAWSVLGSGGAEAFF
TGTGCCTGGAGTGTATTAGGGTCAGGAGGAGCTGAAGCTTTCTTT
>TRBV28|TRBJ1-1|few|TRBD1
CASSLGDRRNAEAFF
TGTGCCAGCAGTTTGGGGGACAGGAGGAACGCTGAAGCTTTCTTT
>TRBV28|TRBJ1-4|.|.
CASSSGQDPGKLFF
TGTGCCAGCAGCTCGGGACAAGATCCTGGAAAACTGTTTTTT